The 32 T cell receptor beta chains given below trace back to one sample, sequenced in a study of immune evolution from preneoplasia to lung adenocarcinoma. The table came from immunoSEQ multiplex PCR; TCRdb's copy has only in-frame clones and leaves some out. The table lists about 1,500 clones, 73% of them singletons. Sequenced material: FFPE minimally invasive lung adenocarcinoma tissue. The receptor set was obtained from a person between 60 and 80 years old with lung adenocarcinoma.

The chain employs TRBV2 and TRBJ1-5; D is undetermined. V gave up 5 bases and J gave up 5 bases, with 7 bases separating them. The CDR3 has 12 amino acids. CDR1 and CDR2 (germline): SNHLY, FYNNEI. CDR3 residues: CASSSLDQPQHF. CDR3 bases: TGTGCCAGCAGTTCTCTCGATCAGCCCCAGCATTTT.

This chain uses TRBV4-3 with TRBJ2-3; TRBD2 might be the D (7 bases). Germline values: CDR1 LGHNA, CDR2 YSLEER. This CDR3 is built from 16 residues. Trimming stripped 4 bases from V and 1 base from J, with 15 bases between. CDR3 DNA: TGCGCCAGCAGCCGGGAGGGGGGAAGGCGCACAGATACGCAGTATTTT. Translation: CASSREGGRRTDTQYF.

V usage is TRBV2 and J usage is TRBJ1-1, with 8 bases identical to TRBD1. The V segment lost 4 bases and the J segment 0 bases; nucleotides outside the gene matches: 10. The CDR3 covers 17 residues. Germline V gene data show CDR1 as SNHLY and CDR2 as FYNNEI. The CDR3 region is CASSGRTGRIVNTEAFF. The DNA of the CDR3 is TGTGCCAGCAGTGGGAGGACAGGGAGGATCGTGAACACTGAAGCTTTCTTT. Variable domain in full (rest from reference TRBV2 and TRBJ1-1): EPEVTQTPSHQVTQMGQEVILRCVPISNHLYFYWYRQILGQKVEFLVSFYNNEISEKSEIFDDQFSVERPDGSNFTLKIRSTKLEDSAMYFCASSGRTGRIVNTEAFFGQGTRLTVV.

The CDR3, as DNA: TGTGCCAGCAGTTACGTAACCGGGGAGCTGTTTTTT. Translation gives CASSYVTGELFF. The J gene is TRBJ2-2, the V gene TRBV6-6, with D hard to call. The CDR3 length is 12 residues. CDR1 is MNHNY, CDR2 SVGAGI, per germline (reference sequence). Trimming removed 2 bases at V and 5 bases at J, with 3 bases between.

The chain is built from TRBV5-1 and TRBJ2-7; possible D gene TRBD2, 5 bases. This CDR3 is built from 14 residues. Between the trimmed V and J ends, which lost 3 bases and 2 bases, there was a span of 12 bases. Looked up from germline, CDR1 is SGHRS and CDR2 is YFSETQ. The CDR3 sequence is CASSSRGSAYEQYF. CDR3 DNA sequence: TGCGCCAGCAGCTCCAGAGGGTCGGCCTACGAGCAGTACTTC. The variable domain in full, with the rest retrieved from reference TRBV5-1 and TRBJ2-7, is KAGVTQTPRYLIKTRGQQVTLSCSPISGHRSVSWYQQTPGQGLQFLFEYFSETQRNKGNFPGRFSGRQFSNSRSEMNVSTLELGDSALYLCASSSRGSAYEQYFGPGTRLTVT.

The rearrangement uses TRBV10-2 and TRBJ2-3; 11 positions agree with TRBD2. Losses at the gene ends were 5 bases for V and 6 bases for J; bases not matched to a gene: 10. CDR1 WSHSY and CDR2 SAAADI come from the germline V gene. The CDR3 is 16 residues long. The CDR3 bases are TGCGCCAGCAGTTCACAACTAGCGGGGGTGTCCGATACGCAGTATTTT. It yields the protein CASSSQLAGVSDTQYF.

This clone was recorded a few times. The V gene is TRBV6-4, the J gene TRBJ2-2, with a weak D call TRBD1 (5 bases). V was pared by 3 bases and J by 5 bases, with 7 bases between. Germline loops: CDR1 MRHNA, CDR2 SNTAGT. CDR3 length equals 13 residues. The chain's CDR3 is CASSESGTGELFF. The CDR3 coding sequence is TGTGCCAGCAGTGAATCAGGGACCGGGGAGCTGTTTTTT.

The chain uses TRBV5-5 and TRBJ1-1, with D possibly being TRBD1 (5 bases). Trimming took 6 bases from V and 0 from J, leaving 15 bases between them. The CDR3 is 15 amino acids. CDR1 SGHKS and CDR2 YYEKEE come from the germline V gene (reference sequence). The CDR3 loop reads CASNLMGGMNTEAFF. The CDR3 region has the DNA TGTGCCAGCAACCTCATGGGGGGTATGAACACTGAAGCTTTCTTT. The full variable domain, completed using reference TRBV5-5 and TRBJ1-1, is DAGVTQSPTHLIKTRGQQVTLRCSPISGHKSVSWYQQVLGQGPQFIFQYYEKEERGRGNFPDRFSARQFPNYSSELNVNALLLGDSALYLCASNLMGGMNTEAFFGQGTRLTVV.

V is TRBV6-5 and J is TRBJ2-7; 7 nucleotides line up with TRBD2. CDR3 length: 13 amino acids. V lost 2 bases and J lost 3; bases outside the gene matches: 1. Germline CDR1 reads MNHEY; CDR2 reads SVGAGI. DNA of the CDR3: TGTGCCAGCAGTTACGGGACTAACTACGAGCAGTACTTC. Translating it yields CASSYGTNYEQYF.

The V and J genes are TRBV6-1 and TRBJ2-7; D is possibly TRBD2 (6 bases). CDR3 length equals 14 residues. Trimming left V 0 bases short and J 3 bases short, with 9 bases between. Germline V gene sequence: CDR1 MNHNS, CDR2 SASEGT. This chain's CDR3 is CASSEADSGYEQYF. The CDR3, as DNA: TGTGCCAGCAGTGAAGCTGATAGCGGCTACGAGCAGTACTTC.

This clone was recorded only once. This may come from a read error, since a much larger clone is one base off. The chain links TRBV5-1 to TRBJ2-1, with no clear D. The CDR3 runs to 15 residues. The germline CDR1 and CDR2 sequences are SGHRS and YFSETQ. Trimming removed 3 bases from V and 2 bases from J, with 12 bases in between. The CDR3 reads CASSSMTSAYNEQFF. For the CDR3, the DNA is TGCGCCAGCAGCTCCATGACAAGCGCCTACAATGAGCAGTTCTTC. Supplemented by reference TRBV5-1 and TRBJ2-1, the full variable domain reads KAGVTQTPRYLIKTRGQQVTLSCSPISGHRSVSWYQQTPGQGLQFLFEYFSETQRNKGNFPGRFSGRQFSNSRSEMNVSTLELGDSALYLCASSSMTSAYNEQFFGPGTRLTVL.

This chain uses TRBV2 with TRBJ2-5; no firm D call. CDR1 and CDR2 (germline): SNHLY, FYNNEI. V lost 4 bases, J lost 4 bases, and 10 bases lay in between. The CDR3 is 13 amino acids. The CDR3 DNA reads as TGTGCCAGCAGTGGGTTTAGCTCAGAGACCCAGTACTTC. Protein sequence: CASSGFSSETQYF.

This chain uses TRBV30 with TRBJ2-5; D gene ambiguous. Judging by the DNA end, TRBJ2-7 fits better; the J call may be wrong. CDR1 and CDR2 from the germline V gene are GTSNPN and SVGIG (reference sequence). The CDR3 is 14 amino acids. CDR3 sequence reads: CAWSVPTASYEQYF. DNA for the CDR3: TGTGCCTGGAGTGTACCAACCGCTTCCTACGAGCAGTACTTC.

This clone was observed a single time. The rearrangement links TRBV11-3 to TRBJ1-2, with a tentative D call TRBD1 (5 bases). Germline loops: CDR1 SGHNT, CDR2 YENEEA. Trimming left V 2 bases short and J 0 bases short, with 16 bases between. This CDR3 spans 17 amino acids. In DNA, the CDR3 is TGTGCCAGCAGCTTAAAAAGGGGAGGCAGAACTAACTATGGCTACACCTTC. Translation gives CASSLKRGGRTNYGYTF.

V usage is TRBV4-1 and J usage is TRBJ1-1; D is undetermined. Trimming pared 4 bases from V and 1 base from J, leaving 4 bases between. This CDR3 is built from 12 residues. In germline, CDR1 is MGHRA, CDR2 YSYEKL. CDR3 sequence (DNA): TGCGCCAGCAGCCTGGCGAACACTGAAGCTTTCTTT. This translates into CASSLANTEAFF.

This chain connects TRBV11-3 to TRBJ2-6, with D hard to call. The germline gives CDR1 SGHNT, CDR2 YENEEA. This CDR3 has 17 residues. The V end was cut by 3 bases, the J end by 4 bases, with 16 bases between. The DNA for the CDR3 is TGTGCCAGCAGCTTGATCCTGGACGCCTTGGGGGCCAACGTCCTGACTTTC. Translation gives CASSLILDALGANVLTF.

The rearrangement links TRBV5-1 to TRBJ2-1; TRBD1 matches at 7 bases. The junction had 5 bases not matched to a gene; V was cut back by 2 bases and J by 3 bases. The CDR3 spans 15 residues. Germline CDR1 and CDR2: SGHRS and YFSETQ. The CDR3, as DNA: TGCGCCAGCAGCTTCTCCACAGGGGACTACAATGAGCAGTTCTTC. It translates to CASSFSTGDYNEQFF.

This clone was detected a few times. The chain is built from TRBV11-2 and TRBJ2-1, with no clear D. Germline V gene lookup returns CDR1 SGHAT and CDR2 FQNNGV. Trimming pared 0 bases from V and 5 bases from J, leaving 11 bases between. The CDR3 is made up of 15 amino acids. DNA for the CDR3: TGTGCCAGCAGCTTAGAAGGACGGCCAAACAATGAGCAGTTCTTC. Its protein is CASSLEGRPNNEQFF.

The chain is built from TRBV6-5 and TRBJ1-4, with a tentative D call TRBD1 (6 bases). The V end lost 0 bases, the J end lost 7 bases, and 15 bases lay between the germline ends. Per the germline V gene, CDR1 is MNHEY and CDR2 is SVGAGI. CDR3 length: 16 amino acids. The CDR3 DNA reads TGTGCCAGCAGTTACTCGAACGGGGGGGCGACTGAAAAACTGTTTTTT. Residues: CASSYSNGGATEKLFF.

V is TRBV28 and J is TRBJ1-1; D remains ambiguous. V was clipped by 3 bases and J by 4 bases, with 9 bases between them. This CDR3 contains 13 residues. Germline V lookup: CDR1 MDHEN, CDR2 SYDVKM. CDR3 loop: CASSFIEGTEAFF. The CDR3 DNA is TGTGCCAGCAGTTTCATTGAGGGCACTGAAGCTTTCTTT.

The chain is built from TRBV28 and TRBJ2-3; D is ambiguous. Trimming took 5 bases from V and 0 from J, leaving 12 bases between them. CDR1 is MDHEN and CDR2 is SYDVKM in the germline V gene. This CDR3 comprises 15 residues. CDR3 in amino acids: CASSPVFGSTDTQYF. For the CDR3, the DNA is TGTGCCAGCAGTCCGGTTTTCGGGAGCACAGATACGCAGTATTTT.

This clone occurred a few times. V is TRBV11-2 and J is TRBJ2-1, with D maybe TRBD1 (5 bases). With 4 bases removed from V and 6 bases from J, the gap between germline ends came to 7 bases. The germline V gene has CDR1 SGHAT and CDR2 FQNNGV. The CDR3 covers 12 residues. This CDR3 is CASSSQGNEQFF. In DNA form, the CDR3 reads TGTGCCAGCAGCTCTCAGGGCAATGAGCAGTTCTTC.

J is TRBJ2-1 and V is TRBV7-9; maybe TRBD2 (5 bases). There are 16 residues in the CDR3. Germline CDR1 is SEHNR and CDR2 is FQNEAQ (reference sequence). V was trimmed by 4 bases and J by 0 bases, leaving 13 bases between them. The DNA for the CDR3 is TGTGCCAGCAGCTCGCCGGAAGGGAGCTCCTACAATGAGCAGTTCTTC. As protein: CASSSPEGSSYNEQFF. Drawing the rest from reference TRBV7-9 and TRBJ2-1, the complete variable domain is DTGVSQNPRHKITKRGQNVTFRCDPISEHNRLYWYRQTLGQGPEFLTYFQNEAQLEKSRLLSDRFSAERPKGSFSTLEIQRTEQGDSAMYLCASSSPEGSSYNEQFFGPGTRLTVL.

As to this clone: One end of the junction varies from germline; a read error may be responsible. CDR3 loop: CAGSQRAGGGNTGELFF. DNA of the CDR3: TGTGCCGGCAGTCAGAGGGCGGGGGGTGGCAACACCGGGGAGCTGTTTTTT. The rearrangement uses TRBV7-2 and TRBJ2-2; 8 bases map to TRBD2. This CDR3 spans 17 amino acids. CDR1 SGHTA and CDR2 FQGNSA come from the germline V gene.

V gene TRBV10-3 combines with J gene TRBJ2-2, with 9 bases lining up with TRBD1. Per the germline V gene, CDR1 is ENHRY and CDR2 is SYGVKD. V shed 0 bases, J shed 1 base, and the junction held 0 bases outside the gene matches. The CDR3 contains 16 residues. The DNA of the CDR3 is TGTGCCATCAGTGAGTCGGGACAGGGGAACACCGGGGAGCTGTTTTTT. Protein product: CAISESGQGNTGELFF.

By share, this clone counts as large (0.1 to 1%). This rearrangement joins TRBV29-1 to TRBJ1-2; TRBD1 might be the D (5 bases). Trimming removed 8 bases from V and 2 bases from J, with 21 bases in between. The length of the CDR3 is 15 residues. Germline V gene data show CDR1 as SQVTM and CDR2 as ANQGSEA. CDR3 loop: CSSWDSFNLNYGYTF. The CDR3 DNA sequence: TGCAGCTCCTGGGACTCTTTTAATTTGAACTATGGCTACACCTTC.

The chain links TRBV30 to TRBJ1-2, with 9 bases that match TRBD1. This CDR3 is built from 12 residues. CDR1 is GTSNPN and CDR2 is SVGIG in the germline V gene (reference sequence). The CDR3, as DNA: TGTGCTAACGGACAGGGGCCTTATGGCTACACCTTC. Translating it yields CANGQGPYGYTF.

Comment on this clone: One end of the junction is discordant with germline, which a read error may explain. The genes are TRBV7-7 and TRBJ1-1; 10 nucleotides agree with TRBD1. CDR1 and CDR2 (germline): SSHAT, FNYEAQ (reference sequence). The CDR3 totals 14 residues. In nucleotides, the CDR3 is TGTGCTAGCAGCCGGGACAGGGGACTTACTGAAGCTTTCTTT. Its translation is CASSRDRGLTEAFF. Drawing the rest from reference TRBV7-7 and TRBJ1-1, the complete variable domain is GAGVSQSPRYKVTKRGQDVTLRCDPISSHATLYWYQQALGQGPEFLTYFNYEAQPDKSGLPSDRFSAERPEGSISTLTIQRTEQRDSAMYRCASSRDRGLTEAFFGQGTRLTVV.

The V gene is TRBV6-6, the J gene TRBJ2-4; D unresolved. The CDR3 is 15 residues long. From germline, CDR1 is MNHNY and CDR2 SVGAGI (reference sequence). V lost 7 bases and J lost 0, with 13 bases in between. Here the CDR3 DNA reads TGTGCCAGCACGGGTACACGGGTAGCCAAAAACATTCAGTACTTC. Encoded protein: CASTGTRVAKNIQYF.

This chain connects TRBV11-2 to TRBJ2-7; a weak D match, TRBD1 (6 bases). This CDR3 has 13 residues. The V gene's germline CDR1 is SGHAT and CDR2 FQNNGV. V was pared by 4 bases and J by 6 bases, with 13 bases between. This chain's CDR3 is CASSSTGLGEQYF. The CDR3 coding sequence is TGTGCCAGCAGCTCTACAGGGTTGGGCGAGCAGTACTTC.

The V and J genes are TRBV30 and TRBJ2-5, with D tentatively TRBD2 (5 bases). Germline loops: CDR1 GTSNPN, CDR2 SVGIG (reference sequence). V was pared by 5 bases and J by 4 bases, with 14 bases between. The CDR3 runs to 13 residues. The CDR3, as DNA: TGTGCCTGGTGCAGAGGGCGGAGAGAGACCCAGTACTTC. Amino acid sequence: CAWCRGRRETQYF.

This sequence joins TRBV6-5 and TRBJ1-5; D may be TRBD1 (6 bases). CDR3 length: 15 residues. V was clipped by 6 bases and J by 7 bases, with 19 bases between them. From germline, CDR1 is MNHEY and CDR2 SVGAGI. The CDR3 protein is CASRSAGGQHQPQHF. The CDR3, as DNA: TGTGCCAGCAGATCGGCCGGGGGACAACACCAGCCCCAGCATTTT.